Following are 9 T cell receptor beta chains from one sample sequenced in a study of shared clonotypes between healthy human individuals. The repertoire was sequenced with immunoSEQ multiplex PCR; TCRdb's copy has only in-frame clones and lacks some. The sample yields some 740,000 clones, about 92% seen once. The naive CD8 population came from CD45RO-negative cells selected for CCR7, without terminally differentiated effector memory CD45RA+ cells. What was sequenced was naive CD8+ T cells sorted from blood. These TCRs come from a man aged 30-40 years in good health.

DNA of the CDR3: TGTGCCAGCAGCTTAGATGACCCATGGGGCAATGAGCAGTTCTTC. Residues: CASSLDDPWGNEQFF. This sequence joins TRBV7-9 and TRBJ2-1; D is unresolved. This CDR3 region has 15 residues. Germline V CDR1 and CDR2: SEHNR, FQNEAQ (reference sequence). Deletions cut 1 base from V and 6 bases from J, with 13 bases between.

The chain combines TRBV4-1 with TRBJ2-1, with a weak D call TRBD1 (6 bases). Germline V lookup: CDR1 MGHRA, CDR2 YSYEKL. The CDR3 has 15 residues. V was trimmed by 4 bases and J by 0 bases, leaving 10 bases between them. The CDR3 sequence: CASSLPRGSYNEQFF. CDR3 nucleotides: TGCGCCAGCAGCCTCCCCAGGGGCTCCTACAATGAGCAGTTCTTC.

V and J are TRBV5-6 and TRBJ2-7; TRBD1 agrees at 7 bases. The CDR3 has 13 amino acids. Trimming at V came to 4 bases and at J to 5 bases, leaving 6 bases not matched to a gene. Germline V gene data show CDR1 as SGHDT and CDR2 as YYEEEE. CDR3 sequence reads: CASSPNDRDEQYF. The CDR3 nucleotides read TGTGCCAGCAGCCCGAACGACAGGGACGAGCAGTACTTC.

This chain joins TRBV4-1 and TRBJ2-4; D remains ambiguous. Germline assignment: CDR1 MGHRA and CDR2 YSYEKL. Deletions cut 3 bases from V and 0 bases from J, with 6 bases between. The CDR3 spans 14 residues. This CDR3 is CASSQVEAKNIQYF. The CDR3, as DNA: TGCGCCAGCAGCCAGGTCGAAGCCAAAAACATTCAGTACTTC.

This chain uses TRBV11-2 with TRBJ2-1, with D uncertain. Trimming cost V 5 bases and J 6 bases, with 17 bases left between them. The CDR3 runs 15 residues. Germline CDR1 is SGHAT and CDR2 is FQNNGV. The CDR3 reads CASSQTPSLGNEQFF. CDR3 sequence (DNA): TGTGCCAGCAGCCAAACACCCTCTCTGGGCAATGAGCAGTTCTTC.

This chain connects TRBV4-3 to TRBJ2-1; D uncertain. Germline CDR1 reads LGHNA; CDR2 reads YSLEER. The CDR3 is made up of 17 amino acids. V was clipped by 0 bases and J by 0 bases, with 12 bases between them. CDR3 protein: CASSQDGPGSSYNEQFF. CDR3 coding DNA: TGCGCCAGCAGCCAAGATGGACCCGGTTCCTCCTACAATGAGCAGTTCTTC.

The chain carries TRBV11-2 and TRBJ2-7; D uncertain. Germline-derived CDR1 and CDR2 are SGHAT and FQNNGV. This CDR3 comprises 11 residues. Trimming removed 4 bases at V and 6 bases at J, with 7 bases between. The CDR3 loop is CASSSGSEQYF. For the CDR3, the DNA is TGTGCCAGCAGCTCGGGTTCCGAGCAGTACTTC.

The V and J genes are TRBV10-1 and TRBJ2-5; D is ambiguous. Trimming pared 0 bases from V and 3 bases from J, leaving 14 bases between. CDR3 size: 16 residues. CDR1 and CDR2 from the germline V gene are WNHNN and SYGVQD (reference sequence). CDR3 amino acids: CASSESVSAGEETQYF. CDR3 nucleotide sequence: TGCGCCAGCAGTGAGTCTGTTTCGGCAGGAGAAGAGACCCAGTACTTC.

The rearrangement links TRBV4-3 to TRBJ2-1; TRBD2 matches at 8 bases. This CDR3 has 14 residues. The J segment lost 9 bases and the V segment lost 0 bases, leaving 4 bases of the junction unmatched. CDR1 is LGHNA, CDR2 YSLEER, per germline. Here the CDR3 reads CASSQEWGLGEQFF. The CDR3 nucleotides read TGCGCCAGCAGCCAAGAATGGGGACTAGGTGAGCAGTTCTTC.